What follows are 30 T cell receptor beta chains derived from one specimen sequenced in a study of T-cell memory formation after mild COVID-19. TCRdb re-called the 5' RACE reads through MiXCR, storing one row per CDR3 protein. The data contain more than 4,500 distinct CDR3 sequences, about 24% of them singletons. Material: PBMCs or a T cell subset sorted from them (not recorded which). The receptors were sampled from an adult who had mild COVID-19 (a few samples of this study predate the infection). Cell type and time point are not known.

By proportion, this clonotype is medium-sized. This chain uses TRBV7-9 with TRBJ1-4; no clear D gene. The CDR3 length is 15 residues. V was clipped by 5 bases and J by 5 bases, with 15 bases between them. Per germline, CDR1 SEHNR and CDR2 FQNEAQ (reference sequence). The CDR3 nucleotides read TGTGCCAGCAGCCGAACCACGCTGGGAAATGAAAAACTGTTTTTT. Its translation: CASSRTTLGNEKLFF.

The rearrangement links TRBV5-1 to TRBJ2-1, with 9 bases matching TRBD1. V lost 4 bases, J lost 4 bases, and 6 bases stayed unmatched. This CDR3 region has 15 residues. The germline CDR1 and CDR2 sequences are SGHRS and YFSETQ. The CDR3 region has the DNA TGCGCCAGCAGCCCGAAAGACAGGGGGTACAATGAGCAGTTCTTC. This sequence encodes CASSPKDRGYNEQFF.

This rearrangement joins TRBV20-1 to TRBJ2-2; 9 bases match TRBD2. V shed 5 bases and J 4 bases; nucleotides not matched to a gene: 5. The germline gives CDR1 DFQATT, CDR2 SNEGSKA (reference sequence). The CDR3 contains 14 residues. CDR3 bases: TGCAGTGCTTTAGCGGGGGAACGCACCGGGGAGCTGTTTTTT. Translated: CSALAGERTGELFF.

This clonotype was seen only once. V gene TRBV3-1 combines with J gene TRBJ2-7, with D maybe TRBD1 (5 bases). The V end was cut by 10 bases, the J end by 0 bases, with 16 bases between. CDR1 is LGHDT and CDR2 is YNNKEL in the germline V gene (reference sequence). The CDR3 sequence is 14 residues long. The CDR3 reads CATKGRASSYEQYV. CDR3 sequence (DNA): TGTGCCACAAAGGGCAGGGCGAGCTCCTACGAGCAGTACGTC.

This clonotype is medium-sized within its sample. V gene TRBV29-1 combines with J gene TRBJ1-2, with 7 nucleotides matching TRBD1. CDR1 is SQVTM and CDR2 is ANQGSEA in the germline V gene. After removal of 1 base from V and 5 bases from J, the junction contained 10 bases not matched to a gene. This CDR3 is 15 amino acids long. Written as DNA, the CDR3 is TGCAGCGTTGAAGGTCGGCAGGGGGGGCATTATGGCTACACCTTC. This codes for CSVEGRQGGHYGYTF.

In this sample, this clonotype is medium-sized. The chain combines TRBV28 with TRBJ2-5, with 8 nucleotides matching TRBD1. V was clipped by 2 bases and J by 4 bases; unmatched bases: 6. This CDR3 has 15 amino acids. From germline, CDR1 is MDHEN and CDR2 SYDVKM. For the CDR3, the DNA is TGTGCCAGCAGTTTACGGGACAGGTTTTTAGAGACCCAGTACTTC. This encodes CASSLRDRFLETQYF.

Sample share makes this clonotype medium-sized. The V gene is TRBV28, the J gene TRBJ1-1, with D uncertain. The length of the CDR3 is 12 residues. Germline-derived CDR1 and CDR2 are MDHEN and SYDVKM. V lost 6 bases, J lost 4 bases, and 9 bases lay in between. For the CDR3, the DNA is TGTGCCAGCAGCCCGGCGAGCACTGAAGCTTTCTTT. Encoded protein: CASSPASTEAFF.

This clonotype is medium-sized within its sample. The genes are TRBV7-2 and TRBJ2-1, with a weak D call TRBD2 (7 bases). The V gene's germline CDR1 is SGHTA and CDR2 FQGNSA. The CDR3 is 15 residues long. Trimming shortened V by 6 bases and J by 4 bases, and 16 bases separated the two germline ends. CDR3 sequence reads: CASSPWGGRYNEQFF. DNA of the CDR3: TGTGCCAGCAGTCCCTGGGGGGGGCGGTACAATGAGCAGTTCTTC. Full variable domain (rest looked up from reference TRBV7-2 and TRBJ2-1): GAGVSQSPSNKVTEKGKDVELRCDPISGHTALYWYRQSLGQGLEFLIYFQGNSAPDKSGLPSDRFSAERTGGSVSTLTIQRTQQEDSAVYLCASSPWGGRYNEQFFGPGTRLTVL.

The genes are TRBV6-2 or TRBV6-3 and TRBJ2-3; D is undetermined. The J call may be incorrect, as the DNA end agrees better with TRBJ2-5. The germline V gene has CDR1 MNHEY and CDR2 SVGEGT. The CDR3 spans 14 residues. The chain's CDR3 is CASSYSRTSKTQYF. In nucleotides, the CDR3 is TGTGCCAGCAGTTACTCGAGGACCAGTAAGACCCAGTACTTC.

By share, this clonotype ranks as medium-sized (0.01 to 0.1%). The V call is TRBV15, the J call TRBJ2-3; D possibly matches TRBD1 or TRBD2 (6 bases each). The CDR3 is made up of 15 amino acids. CDR1 and CDR2 from the germline V gene are LNHNV and YYDKDF (reference sequence). Between the trimmed V and J ends, which lost 5 bases and 3 bases, there was a span of 15 bases. CDR3 loop: CATSEIGGPTDTQYF. The CDR3 coding sequence is TGTGCCACCAGCGAGATAGGGGGGCCGACAGATACGCAGTATTTT.

By share, this clonotype counts as medium-sized. The chain joins TRBV6-2 or TRBV6-3 to TRBJ2-5; TRBD1 is a possible D gene (7 bases). The CDR3 runs to 15 residues. Looked up from germline, CDR1 is MNHEY and CDR2 is SVGEGT. The V and J ends lost 2 bases and 0 bases respectively, with 10 bases between them. The CDR3 sequence is CASSYPRGDQETQYF. The CDR3 DNA follows: TGTGCCAGCAGTTACCCCAGGGGGGACCAAGAGACCCAGTACTTC.

This clonotype was seen a few times. The CDR3 is CASSLGGGVGEQYV. In DNA form, the CDR3 reads TGCGCCAGCAGCTTGGGGGGGGGCGTTGGCGAGCAGTACGTC. The chain combines TRBV5-1 with TRBJ2-7; a weak D match, TRBD2 (7 bases). The germline V gene encodes CDR1 SGHRS and CDR2 YFSETQ. V was trimmed by 0 bases and J by 6 bases, leaving 13 bases between them. This CDR3 is built from 14 residues.

In its sample, this clonotype ranks as medium-sized. This chain connects TRBV4-1 to TRBJ2-2, with 16 bases aligning to TRBD2. The CDR3 is made up of 18 amino acids. The junction had 9 bases not matched to a gene; V was cut back by 4 bases and J by 7 bases. CDR1 and CDR2 (germline): MGHRA, YSYEKL. CDR3 nucleotide sequence: TGCGCCAGCAGCCTCGGGACTAGCGGGGGGGCCTTGGTCGGGGAGCTGTTTTTT. Its translation is CASSLGTSGGALVGELFF.

This clonotype rates as medium-sized. The rearrangement links TRBV4-3 to TRBJ2-6; possible D gene TRBD1, 5 bases. V lost 0 bases and J 0 bases, leaving 6 bases between the germline ends. This CDR3 contains 16 residues. Germline assignment: CDR1 LGHNA and CDR2 YSLEER. Written as DNA, the CDR3 is TGCGCCAGCAGCCAAGACAGGGTCTCTGGGGCCAACGTCCTGACTTTC. It yields the protein CASSQDRVSGANVLTF.

This chain joins TRBV18 and TRBJ2-2, with D uncertain. V lost 5 bases to trimming and J lost 0 bases, with 10 bases between them. This CDR3 is 15 amino acids long. Germline assignment: CDR1 KGHSH and CDR2 LQKENI. The CDR3 sequence is CASSTRTANTGELFF. The CDR3 nucleotides are TGTGCCAGCTCAACGAGGACCGCGAACACCGGGGAGCTGTTTTTT.

By share, this clonotype counts as medium-sized (0.01 to 0.1%). J is TRBJ1-5 and V is TRBV6-2 or TRBV6-3, with D unresolved. V shed 8 bases and J shed 6 bases, with 17 bases lying between them. Germline-derived CDR1 and CDR2 are MNHEY and SVGEGT. The CDR3 runs to 14 residues. This CDR3 is CASRPRGLGQPQHF. As DNA, the CDR3 is TGTGCCAGCCGTCCTCGTGGTCTGGGTCAGCCCCAGCATTTT.

The CDR3 loop reads CASSSWTVLAKNIQYF. The CDR3, as DNA: TGTGCCAGCAGTTCCTGGACTGTACTAGCCAAAAACATTCAGTACTTC. This chain uses TRBV6-2 or TRBV6-3 with TRBJ2-4, with D possibly TRBD2 on 5 matching bases. CDR1 and CDR2 from the germline V gene are MNHEY and SVGEGT. V shed 4 bases and J shed 0 bases, with 13 bases lying between them. The CDR3 is 16 residues long.

This chain's CDR3 is CASSPRDRAGEKLFF. CDR3 nucleotides: TGTGCCAGCAGCCCACGGGACAGGGCGGGTGAAAAACTGTTTTTT. The gene calls are TRBV5-6 and TRBJ1-4; 9 bases align to TRBD1. The CDR3 contains 15 residues. V lost 4 bases to trimming and J lost 7 bases; unmatched junction nucleotides: 8. Germline V gene data show CDR1 as SGHDT and CDR2 as YYEEEE. The complete variable domain, with remaining parts taken from reference TRBV5-6 and TRBJ1-4, reads DAGVTQSPTHLIKTRGQQVTLRCSPKSGHDTVSWYQQALGQGPQFIFQYYEEEERQRGNFPDRFSGHQFPNYSSELNVNALLLGDSALYLCASSPRDRAGEKLFFGSGTQLSVL.

This clonotype was seen a handful of times. V and J are TRBV9 and TRBJ2-3, with D unclear. This CDR3 spans 14 amino acids. Trimming removed 2 bases at V and 1 base at J, with 8 bases between. CDR1 is SGDLS and CDR2 is YYNGEE in the germline V gene. CDR3 in amino acids: CASSVTSGTDTQYF. Written as DNA, the CDR3 is TGTGCCAGCAGCGTCACCTCTGGCACAGATACGCAGTATTTT.

This clonotype qualifies as medium-sized. This rearrangement joins TRBV6-2 or TRBV6-3 to TRBJ2-2, with no clear D. CDR1 and CDR2 from the germline V gene are MNHEY and SVGEGT. V was pared by 7 bases and J by 1 base, with 10 bases between. The CDR3 is made up of 14 amino acids. The CDR3 region is CASKYYQNTGELFF. DNA of the CDR3: TGTGCCAGCAAGTACTACCAGAACACCGGGGAGCTGTTTTTT.

By its share, this clonotype is medium-sized. V gene TRBV19 combines with J gene TRBJ2-5, with TRBD2 identical over 8 bases. There are 15 residues in the CDR3. CDR1 and CDR2 (germline): LNHDA, SQIVND (reference sequence). J was trimmed by 1 base and V by 8 bases; bases with no gene match: 9. CDR3 residues: CASSLGGARQETQYF. As DNA, the CDR3 is TGTGCCAGTTCCCTCGGGGGGGCACGCCAAGAGACCCAGTACTTC.

This clonotype is labeled medium-sized. The chain has TRBV20-1 and TRBJ1-6; D perhaps matches TRBD1 (5 bases). There are 14 residues in the CDR3. V dropped 6 bases and J dropped 10 bases, with 19 bases sitting between them. CDR1 is DFQATT, CDR2 SNEGSKA, per germline (reference sequence). The DNA of the CDR3 is TGCAGTGCCCCGCCAGGGACGGGAAACTCACCCCTCCACTTT. Protein: CSAPPGTGNSPLHF.

This clonotype is labeled as medium-sized. V gene TRBV4-2 combines with J gene TRBJ2-2; maybe TRBD1 (5 bases). The CDR3 totals 15 residues. Germline V gives CDR1 LGHNA, CDR2 YNFKEQ. The germline V and J ends were trimmed by 1 base and 8 bases, with 14 bases remaining between them. CDR3 DNA sequence: TGTGCCAGCAGCCAAGCGTCAAAGGGGCGAGGGGAGCTGTTTTTT. Its translation is CASSQASKGRGELFF.

The chain combines TRBV18 with TRBJ1-1, with D hard to call. The V gene's germline CDR1 is KGHSH and CDR2 LQKENI. The CDR3 is made up of 13 amino acids. Trimming pared 2 bases from V and 1 base from J, leaving 5 bases between. The chain's CDR3 is CASSPDWNTEAFF. DNA for the CDR3: TGTGCCAGCTCACCAGACTGGAACACTGAAGCTTTCTTT.

This clonotype is judged medium-sized. The rearrangement joins TRBV4-2 to TRBJ1-5; TRBD1 is a possible D gene (6 bases). V gave up 5 bases and J gave up 0 bases, with 11 bases separating them. Germline-derived CDR1 and CDR2 are LGHNA and YNFKEQ. CDR3 length: 15 residues. CDR3: CASSEQGYSNQPQHF. CDR3 nucleotide sequence: TGTGCCAGCAGCGAACAGGGTTATAGCAATCAGCCCCAGCATTTT.

This clonotype was counted a single time. J is TRBJ2-7 and V is TRBV6-5, with 9 bases aligning to TRBD1. Germline V gene sequence: CDR1 MNHEY, CDR2 SVGAGI. V gave up 5 bases and J gave up 4 bases; unmatched junction bases: 6. The CDR3 has 14 amino acids. CDR3 region: CASSAGTGRYEQYF. CDR3 coding DNA: TGTGCCAGCAGTGCCGGGACAGGGAGGTACGAGCAGTACTTC.

By sample share, this clonotype is medium-sized (0.01 to 0.1%). V and J are TRBV6-6 and TRBJ1-1; D possibly corresponds to TRBD1 (5 bases). The V end lost 0 bases, the J end lost 4 bases, and 6 bases lay between the germline ends. This CDR3 has 13 residues. CDR1 MNHNY and CDR2 SVGAGI come from the germline V gene (reference sequence). The CDR3: CASSYSGGTEAFF. The CDR3 DNA reads as TGTGCCAGCAGTTACTCCGGGGGCACTGAAGCTTTCTTT.

The chain uses TRBV29-1 and TRBJ2-7; 7 bases map to TRBD2. Germline CDR1 reads SQVTM; CDR2 reads ANQGSEA. The CDR3 loop spans 13 amino acids. V gave up 4 bases and J gave up 5 bases; unmatched junction bases: 8. The DNA for the CDR3 is TGCAGCGTTGGACAGACTAGCTTCAACGAGCAGTACGTC. Protein sequence: CSVGQTSFNEQYV.

This clonotype is medium-sized (0.01 to 0.1%) in the sample. The chain has TRBV7-9 and TRBJ1-5; 7 bases are shared with TRBD1. CDR3 length: 14 residues. Trimming removed 4 bases from V and 2 bases from J; junction bases left unmatched: 2. The germline CDR1 and CDR2 sequences are SEHNR and FQNEAQ (reference sequence). CDR3 sequence (DNA): TGTGCCAGCAGCTCAGGGGGAGGCAATCAGCCCCAGCATTTT. Translated: CASSSGGGNQPQHF.

Sample share makes this clonotype medium-sized. The V gene is TRBV10-3, the J gene TRBJ2-3; 12 bases agree with TRBD2. After removal of 6 bases from V and 9 bases from J, the junction contained 10 bases not matched to a gene. Germline CDR1 is ENHRY and CDR2 is SYGVKD. The CDR3 runs to 15 residues. Here the CDR3 reads CAISSTSGGFHTQYF. CDR3 in DNA: TGTGCCATCAGCTCGACTAGCGGGGGCTTTCACACGCAGTATTTT.